This T cell receptor (beta chain) is from a study of shared clonotypes between healthy human individuals. The protocol was immunoSEQ multiplex PCR, while the TCRdb copy is restricted to in-frame clones and leaves out a portion. The sample shows a few million clones, approximately 94% of them seen only once. This clone is a singleton in its sample. Unmatched junction bases numbered 9, after V lost 2 bases and J lost 6 bases. The CDR3 has 15 amino acids. Germline CDR1 and CDR2: MNHEY and SVGAGI. V and J are TRBV6-5 and TRBJ2-7; 8 nucleotides agree with TRBD2. This TCR came from a man aged 18 to 30 in good health. Sequencing input: naive CD4+ T cells sorted from blood. The subset was: CD45RA+ positively selected. CDR3 loop: CASSYPSGTSSEQYF. The CDR3 bases are TGTGCCAGCAGTTACCCTTCCGGGACTAGTTCCGAGCAGTACTTC.